What follows are 11 T cell receptor beta chains derived from one specimen sequenced in a study of blood T cell repertoires in COVID-19. The repertoire was sequenced with immunoSEQ multiplex PCR; TCRdb's copy has only in-frame clones and lacks some. This sample carries about 120,000 clones, 88% of them seen once, and the ten largest clones take about 9.4%. What was sequenced was peripheral blood. These receptors were taken from a man aged 50-59 years with acute or convalescent COVID-19.

The chain uses TRBV5-6 and TRBJ2-4; D might be TRBD2 (6 bases). The V end lost 4 bases, the J end lost 8 bases, and 7 bases lay between the germline ends. Germline V gene data show CDR1 as SGHDT and CDR2 as YYEEEE. The length of the CDR3 is 11 residues. CDR3: CASSGEDIQYF. The DNA for the CDR3 is TGTGCCAGCAGCGGGGAGGACATTCAGTACTTC.

The chain is built from TRBV11-3 and TRBJ2-7, with 13 bases identical to TRBD2. Trimming at V came to 5 bases and at J to 1 base, leaving 14 bases not matched to a gene. CDR1 is SGHNT, CDR2 YENEEA, per germline. The CDR3 consists of 19 residues. The CDR3 protein is CASSPRGLAGSHCSYEQYF. The CDR3 nucleotides read TGTGCCAGCAGCCCTCGGGGACTAGCGGGATCCCATTGTTCCTACGAGCAGTACTTC.

The chain combines TRBV7-6 with TRBJ2-5; 13 bases match TRBD2. CDR1 SGHVS and CDR2 FNYEAQ come from the germline V gene. This CDR3 is built from 17 residues. Losses at the gene ends were 2 bases for V and 2 bases for J; bases not matched to a gene: 5. The CDR3 region is CASSLTSGRAGQETQYF. CDR3 coding DNA: TGTGCCAGCAGCTTAACTAGCGGGAGGGCCGGGCAAGAGACCCAGTACTTC.

The rearrangement uses TRBV6-5 and TRBJ2-7, with 7 bases matching TRBD1. This CDR3 contains 13 residues. CDR1 MNHEY and CDR2 SVGAGI come from the germline V gene. V gave up 6 bases and J gave up 2 bases; unmatched junction bases: 4. This CDR3 is CASRRGQPYEQYF. The CDR3 DNA is TGTGCCAGCAGACGGGGACAGCCCTACGAGCAGTACTTC.

V and J are TRBV6-5 and TRBJ1-1; 7 nucleotides agree with TRBD1. J was trimmed by 11 bases and V by 10 bases; bases with no gene match: 10. The germline V gene has CDR1 MNHEY and CDR2 SVGAGI. The CDR3 sequence is 11 residues long. CDR3 amino acids: CATSTGRRAFF. DNA for the CDR3: TGTGCCACCTCGACAGGGCGTCGCGCTTTCTTT.

This clone has only a few counts. V usage is TRBV7-2 and J usage is TRBJ2-2, with TRBD2 matching 15 bases. The CDR3 extends over 18 amino acids. Germline CDR1 and CDR2: SGHTA and FQGNSA. V shed 4 bases and J 7 bases; nucleotides not matched to a gene: 10. The CDR3 loop reads CASSYGTSGRRRGGELFF. DNA of the CDR3: TGTGCCAGCAGCTACGGGACTAGCGGGAGGCGTAGAGGCGGGGAGCTGTTTTTT.

For this clone: An end of the junction differs from the germline gene, which may be a read error. The chain recombines TRBV10-3 with TRBJ1-6; possible D gene TRBD1, 6 bases. This CDR3 contains 14 residues. CDR1 is ENHRY and CDR2 is SYGVKD in the germline V gene. The CDR3 sequence: CVISDRAGESPLHF. For the CDR3, the DNA is TGTGTCATCAGTGACCGGGCAGGGGAATCACCCCTCCACTTT.

This rearrangement joins TRBV3-1 (or the pseudogene TRBV3-2) to TRBJ1-1, with 7 bases identical to TRBD1. Per the germline V gene, CDR1 is LGHDT and CDR2 is YNNKEL (reference sequence). V trimming: 2 bases; J trimming: 4 bases; junction bases outside the gene matches: 4. The CDR3 covers 14 residues. CDR3 nucleotide sequence: TGTGCCAGCAGCCAATCCTACAGGGGCACTGAAGCTTTCTTT. It translates to CASSQSYRGTEAFF.

The rearrangement uses TRBV2 and TRBJ1-1, with no clear D. V lost 4 bases to trimming and J lost 5 bases, with 8 bases between them. Germline assignment: CDR1 SNHLY and CDR2 FYNNEI. CDR3 length equals 12 residues. The chain's CDR3 is CASSGGGTEAFF. The CDR3, as DNA: TGTGCCAGCAGTGGCGGAGGGACTGAAGCTTTCTTT.

The rearrangement joins TRBV10-3 to TRBJ2-4, with D unclear. Trimming shortened V by 0 bases and J by 1 base, and 4 bases separated the two germline ends. Germline V lookup: CDR1 ENHRY, CDR2 SYGVKD. This CDR3 contains 14 residues. In nucleotides, the CDR3 is TGTGCCATCAGTGAGTCCAGTGCCAAAAACATTCAGTACTTC. Its protein product is CAISESSAKNIQYF.

This clone was seen only once. Different DNA sequences within this sample yield the same CDR3. The chain has TRBV30 and TRBJ1-2; TRBD1 is a possible D gene (6 bases). The CDR3 extends over 12 amino acids. Germline assignment: CDR1 GTSNPN and CDR2 SVGIG (reference sequence). Trimming cost V 2 bases and J 5 bases, with 9 bases left between them. The CDR3 coding sequence is TGTGCCTGGAGTCCACAGGGTTATGGCTACACCTTC. As protein: CAWSPQGYGYTF.